The rows below give T cell receptor beta chains drawn from one sample of a study of blood T cells in healthy people across ages. TCRdb passed the 5' RACE reads through MiXCR, listing each CDR3 protein once. The sample lists a few hundred thousand distinct CDR3 sequences, roughly 29% seen once, with approximately 17% in the top ten. Specimen: blood. These receptors all come from a woman aged 70-85 years in good health. The CDR3 runs from the conserved cysteine through the conserved F or W. A D gene is named only where the DNA matches it firmly. Expanded clones get a size class; other rows say once, few or many, or leave the size out.

size,J,D,V,CDR3,DNA
few,TRBJ1-2,NA,TRBV7-2,CASSLLYYGYTF,TGTGCCAGCAGCTTACTGTACTATGGCTACACCTTC
few,TRBJ2-7,NA,TRBV18,CASSQLPQGEQYF,TGTGCCAGCTCACAACTACCCCAGGGGGAGCAGTACTTC
NA,TRBJ1-4,NA,TRBV7-2,CASSYPQGLDEKLFF,TGTGCCAGCAGCTATCCACAGGGTCTCGATGAAAAACTGTTTTTT
few,TRBJ2-2,NA,TRBV7-2,CASSFWGSGELFF,TGTGCCAGCAGCTTTTGGGGGTCCGGGGAGCTGTTTTTT
many,TRBJ2-5,NA,TRBV4-2,CASSQEATGVGTQYF,TGTGCCAGCAGCCAAGAGGCTACCGGGGTTGGGACCCAGTACTTC
few,TRBJ1-6,NA,TRBV20-1,CSALEGSNQVYNSPLHF,TGCAGTGCCCTTGAGGGGTCGAATCAGGTTTATAATTCACCCCTCCACTTT
NA,TRBJ2-7,TRBD2,TRBV7-6,CASSLGPGTSGLWASYEQYF,TGTGCCAGCAGCTTAGGCCCGGGGACTAGCGGGCTGTGGGCCTCCTACGAGCAGTACTTC
NA,TRBJ2-7,NA,TRBV5-1,CASSSAGGGYEQYF,TGCGCCAGCAGCTCGGCAGGTGGTGGGTACGAGCAGTACTTC
NA,TRBJ1-2,NA,TRBV9,CASSQDSNRYTF,TGTGCCAGCAGCCAAGATAGTAATCGCTACACCTTC
few,TRBJ2-5,TRBD2,TRBV5-1,CASRVASRSGTIQETQYF,TGCGCCAGCAGGGTGGCGTCCCGTAGTGGGACTATCCAAGAGACCCAGTACTTC
few,TRBJ1-2,NA,TRBV6-5,CASSPFRGTNYGYTF,TGTGCCAGCAGTCCTTTCCGCGGGACCAATTATGGCTACACCTTC
few,TRBJ1-3,NA,TRBV29-1,CSVETGGNTIYF,TGCAGCGTTGAAACGGGAGGAAACACCATATATTTT
NA,TRBJ2-1,NA,TRBV4-2,CASSPRAGSYNEQFF,TGTGCCAGCAGCCCGCGGGCGGGTTCCTACAATGAGCAGTTCTTC
few,TRBJ2-7,NA,TRBV21-1,CASSKDFHGQAGEQYF,TGTGCCAGCAGCAAAGACTTCCACGGACAAGCGGGGGAGCAGTACTTC
NA,TRBJ2-1,NA,TRBV6-2/TRBV6-3,CASSAAGRVGFF,TGTGCCAGCAGTGCGGCCGGGCGTGTGGGGTTCTTC
few,TRBJ1-1,NA,TRBV5-1,CASTPDSMNTEAFF,TGCGCCAGCACCCCCGACAGCATGAACACTGAAGCTTTCTTT
NA,TRBJ2-2,TRBD2,TRBV7-8,CASSFGLAGGTGELFF,TGTGCCAGCAGCTTCGGACTAGCGGGGGGCACCGGGGAGCTGTTTTTT
few,TRBJ1-2,NA,TRBV12-3/TRBV12-4,CASNHVSAGWYGYTF,TGTGCCAGCAACCACGTGTCCGCAGGCTGGTATGGCTACACCTTC
few,TRBJ2-7,TRBD1,TRBV20-1,CSAPGQGQGRDEQYF,TGCAGCGCTCCAGGGCAGGGACAGGGCCGGGACGAGCAGTACTTC
few,TRBJ1-3,NA,TRBV29-1,CSVEERGPGNTIYF,TGCAGCGTTGAAGAGAGAGGGCCTGGAAACACCATATATTTT
few,TRBJ2-1,NA,TRBV12-3/TRBV12-4,CASSLAPVEQFF,TGTGCCAGCAGTTTAGCCCCAGTGGAGCAGTTCTTC
few,TRBJ2-7,TRBD1,TRBV4-3,CASSRVTPGQGVAYEQYF,TGCGCCAGCAGCCGCGTTACACCGGGACAGGGGGTGGCCTACGAGCAGTACTTC
few,TRBJ2-1,NA,TRBV24-1,CATSDSAGASYNEQFF,TGTGCCACCAGTGACTCCGCGGGGGCCTCCTACAATGAGCAGTTCTTC
NA,TRBJ1-2,NA,TRBV4-3,CASSQAGGDIDYGYTF,TGCGCCAGCAGCCAAGCGGGTGGAGACATCGACTATGGCTACACCTTC
few,TRBJ2-5,NA,TRBV5-6,CAGSTLGALGETQYF,TGTGCCGGCAGCACCCTGGGGGCGCTGGGAGAGACCCAGTACTTC
NA,TRBJ2-2,NA,TRBV5-1,CASSFSGSNTGELFF,TGCGCCAGCAGCTTTTCAGGGTCGAACACCGGGGAGCTGTTTTTT
NA,TRBJ1-6,TRBD1,TRBV4-1,CAGLLQGKDSPLHF,TGCGCCGGGCTCTTACAGGGGAAGGATTCACCCCTCCACTTT
NA,TRBJ1-2,NA,TRBV7-6,CARLPDIEVYGYTF,TGTGCCAGATTACCAGACATTGAGGTCTATGGCTACACCTTC
few,TRBJ2-5,NA,TRBV5-1,CANSLGLQETQYF,TGCGCCAACAGCTTGGGACTCCAAGAGACCCAGTACTTC
NA,TRBJ1-6,NA,TRBV7-2,CASSHNLDSPLHF,TGTGCCAGCAGCCACAACTTGGATTCACCCCTCCACTTT
few,TRBJ2-1,NA,TRBV5-1,CASSSSPQGYEVGEQFF,TGCGCCAGCAGCTCGTCCCCACAGGGTTATGAGGTCGGTGAGCAGTTCTTC
few,TRBJ1-5,NA,TRBV7-2,CASSRDGGPQHF,TGTGCCAGCAGCCGGGACGGTGGACCCCAGCATTTT
NA,TRBJ2-1,NA,TRBV7-9,CASTTRDWRFLFF,TGTGCCAGCACCACCCGGGACTGGAGATTTCTGTTCTTC
NA,TRBJ1-2,TRBD1,TRBV25-1,CASSESKWWGQGNANYGYTF,TGTGCCAGCAGTGAATCCAAATGGTGGGGACAGGGGAATGCTAACTATGGCTACACCTTC
NA,TRBJ2-1,TRBD2,TRBV2,CASSLGLAGVLFF,TGTGCCAGCAGTCTCGGACTAGCGGGAGTTTTGTTCTTC
NA,TRBJ1-1,TRBD1,TRBV20-1,CSARPFQGAKGNTEAFF,TGCAGTGCTAGACCATTCCAGGGGGCTAAGGGGAACACTGAAGCTTTCTTT
few,TRBJ2-7,NA,TRBV5-1,CARSLAESYEQYF,TGCGCCCGCAGCTTAGCAGAGTCCTACGAGCAGTACTTC
few,TRBJ2-7,NA,TRBV18,CASSPQSGCYEQYF,TGTGCCAGCTCACCACAGTCCGGGTGCTACGAGCAGTACTTC
few,TRBJ2-7,TRBD2,TRBV20-1,CSASPTSGGYEQYF,TGCAGTGCTAGTCCGACTAGCGGGGGCTACGAGCAGTACTTC
few,TRBJ2-3,NA,TRBV21-1,CASNLPQGTSGGPYTDTQYF,TGTGCCAGCAATCTTCCACAGGGGACTAGCGGGGGGCCGTACACAGATACGCAGTATTTT
NA,TRBJ2-7,NA,TRBV6-5,CASSYIGGSGEQYF,TGTGCCAGCAGTTACATAGGGGGTAGTGGGGAGCAGTACTTC
NA,TRBJ2-1,NA,TRBV3-1,CASSHRLGVKGMGEQFF,TGTGCCAGCAGCCATCGTTTAGGGGTGAAGGGTATGGGTGAGCAGTTCTTC
many,TRBJ1-3,NA,TRBV18,CASSPPQGLSGNTIYF,TGTGCCAGCTCACCACCGCAGGGGCTCTCTGGAAACACCATATATTTT
few,TRBJ1-3,TRBD1,TRBV7-2,CASSFTQGASGNTIYF,TGTGCCAGCAGCTTCACACAGGGGGCGTCGGGAAACACCATATATTTT
NA,TRBJ1-2,TRBD1,TRBV7-3,CASSISGTGGSGYTF,TGTGCCAGCAGCATTTCCGGGACAGGGGGATCTGGCTACACCTTC
NA,TRBJ1-2,TRBD1,TRBV6-5,CASRPTGVGSGGYTF,TGTGCCAGCAGGCCGACAGGGGTGGGAAGCGGTGGCTACACCTTC
few,TRBJ1-6,NA,TRBV20-1,CSAIPGGPTFNSPLHF,TGCAGTGCTATCCCCGGGGGTCCCACTTTTAATTCACCCCTCCACTTT
NA,TRBJ2-7,TRBD1,TRBV6-2/TRBV6-3,CASRQTGDRGEQYF,TGTGCCAGCAGGCAGACAGGGGACCGGGGGGAGCAGTACTTC
NA,TRBJ1-4,NA,TRBV29-1,CSVEDSGNEKLFF,TGCAGCGTTGAAGATAGCGGTAATGAAAAACTGTTTTTT
once,TRBJ2-2,NA,TRBV10-2,CASRASASPGELFF,TGCGCCAGCAGGGCTAGCGCCTCCCCCGGGGAGCTGTTTTTT
few,TRBJ2-7,NA,TRBV5-1,CASSLAAGSSYEQYF,TGCGCCAGCAGCTTGGCGGCAGGGAGCTCCTACGAGCAGTACTTC